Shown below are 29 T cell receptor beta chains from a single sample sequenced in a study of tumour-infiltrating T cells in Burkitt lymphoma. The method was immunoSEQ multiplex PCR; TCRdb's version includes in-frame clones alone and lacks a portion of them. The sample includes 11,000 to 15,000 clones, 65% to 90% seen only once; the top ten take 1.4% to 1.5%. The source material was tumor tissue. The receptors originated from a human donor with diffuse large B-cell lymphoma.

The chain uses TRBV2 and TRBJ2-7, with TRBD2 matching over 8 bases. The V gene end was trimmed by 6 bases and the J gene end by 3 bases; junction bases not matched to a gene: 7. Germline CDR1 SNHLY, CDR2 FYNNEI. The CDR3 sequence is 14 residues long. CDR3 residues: CASSEGLVIYEQYF. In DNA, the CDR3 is TGTGCCAGCAGCGAGGGACTAGTGATCTACGAGCAGTACTTC.

In DNA, the CDR3 is TGTGCCAGCAGCTCGCGGGGGTTTTACAATGAGCAGTTCTTC. Translation gives CASSSRGFYNEQFF. The chain joins TRBV13 to TRBJ2-1, with 7 bases fitting TRBD2. V trimming: 4 bases; J trimming: 4 bases; junction bases outside the gene matches: 4. The CDR3 sequence is 14 residues long. CDR1 PRHDT and CDR2 FYEKMQ come from the germline V gene (reference sequence).

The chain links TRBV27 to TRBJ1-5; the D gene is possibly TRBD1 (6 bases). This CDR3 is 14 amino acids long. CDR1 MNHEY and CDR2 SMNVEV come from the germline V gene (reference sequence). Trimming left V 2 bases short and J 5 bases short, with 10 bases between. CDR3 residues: CASSLQGNDQPQHF. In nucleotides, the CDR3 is TGTGCCAGCAGTTTACAGGGGAACGATCAGCCCCAGCATTTT.

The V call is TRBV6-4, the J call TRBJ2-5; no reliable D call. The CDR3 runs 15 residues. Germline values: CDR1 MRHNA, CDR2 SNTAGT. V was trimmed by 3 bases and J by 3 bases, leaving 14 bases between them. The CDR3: CASSDDGLGKETQYF. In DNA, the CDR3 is TGTGCCAGCAGTGATGATGGCCTGGGAAAAGAGACCCAGTACTTC.

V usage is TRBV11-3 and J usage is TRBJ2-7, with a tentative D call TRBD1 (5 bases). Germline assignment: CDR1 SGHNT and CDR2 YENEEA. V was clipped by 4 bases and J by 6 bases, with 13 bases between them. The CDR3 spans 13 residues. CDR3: CASSSDSALEQYF. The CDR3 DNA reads TGTGCCAGCAGCTCAGACAGTGCCCTCGAGCAGTACTTC. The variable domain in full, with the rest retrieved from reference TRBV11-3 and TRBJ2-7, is EAGVVQSPRYKIIEKKQPVAFWCNPISGHNTLYWYLQNLGQGPELLIRYENEEAVDDSQLPKDRFSAERLKGVDSTLKIQPAELGDSAVYLCASSSDSALEQYFGPGTRLTVT.

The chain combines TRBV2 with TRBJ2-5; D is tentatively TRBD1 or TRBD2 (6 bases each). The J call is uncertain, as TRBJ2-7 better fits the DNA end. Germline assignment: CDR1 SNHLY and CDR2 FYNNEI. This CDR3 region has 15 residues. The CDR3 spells CAILEVGGQLYEQYF. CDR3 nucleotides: TGTGCCATCCTAGAAGTGGGGGGCCAACTCTACGAGCAGTACTTC.

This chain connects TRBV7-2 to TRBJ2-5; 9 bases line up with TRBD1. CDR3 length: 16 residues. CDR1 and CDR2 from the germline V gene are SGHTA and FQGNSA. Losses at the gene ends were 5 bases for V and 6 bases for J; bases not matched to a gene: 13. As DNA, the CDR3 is TGTGCCAGCAGCCTGGGACAGGGACGTGGACAAAAGACCCAGTACTTC. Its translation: CASSLGQGRGQKTQYF. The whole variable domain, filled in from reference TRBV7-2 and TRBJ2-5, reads GAGVSQSPSNKVTEKGKDVELRCDPISGHTALYWYRQSLGQGLEFLIYFQGNSAPDKSGLPSDRFSAERTGGSVSTLTIQRTQQEDSAVYLCASSLGQGRGQKTQYFGPGTRLLVL.

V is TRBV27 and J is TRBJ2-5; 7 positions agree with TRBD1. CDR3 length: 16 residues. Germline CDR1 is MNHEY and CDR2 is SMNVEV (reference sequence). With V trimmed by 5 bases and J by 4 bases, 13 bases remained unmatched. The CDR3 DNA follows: TGTGCCAGCAGTACACTGGTAGGGGGCGCGGGAGAGACCCAGTACTTC. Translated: CASSTLVGGAGETQYF.

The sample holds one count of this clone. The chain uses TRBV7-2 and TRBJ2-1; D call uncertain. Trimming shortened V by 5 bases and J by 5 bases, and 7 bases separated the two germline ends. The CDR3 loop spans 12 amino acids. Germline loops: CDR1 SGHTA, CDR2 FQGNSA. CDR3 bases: TGTGCCAGCAGCCTGTATAACAATGAGCAGTTCTTC. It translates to CASSLYNNEQFF.

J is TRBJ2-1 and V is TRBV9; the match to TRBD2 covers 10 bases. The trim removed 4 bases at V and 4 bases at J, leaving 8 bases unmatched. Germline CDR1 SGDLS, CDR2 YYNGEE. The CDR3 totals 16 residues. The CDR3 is CASSRSGRASYNEQFF. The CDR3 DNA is TGTGCCAGCAGCAGAAGCGGGAGGGCCTCATACAATGAGCAGTTCTTC.

The DNA for the CDR3 is TGTGCCAGCAGCTTTTGGACGGCCCAAGAGACCCAGTACTTC. As protein: CASSFWTAQETQYF. The chain is built from TRBV7-9 and TRBJ2-5; no reliable D call. CDR1 and CDR2 (germline): SEHNR, FQNEAQ (reference sequence). Trimming removed 3 bases at V and 1 base at J, with 9 bases between. The CDR3 has 14 amino acids. Full variable domain (remainder filled in from reference TRBV7-9 and TRBJ2-5): DTGVSQNPRHKITKRGQNVTFRCDPISEHNRLYWYRQTLGQGPEFLTYFQNEAQLEKSRLLSDRFSAERPKGSFSTLEIQRTEQGDSAMYLCASSFWTAQETQYFGPGTRLLVL.

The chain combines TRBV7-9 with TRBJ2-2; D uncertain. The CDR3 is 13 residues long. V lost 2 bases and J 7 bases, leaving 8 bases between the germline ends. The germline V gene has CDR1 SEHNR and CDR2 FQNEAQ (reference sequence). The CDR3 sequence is CASSLIQGGELFF. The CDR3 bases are TGTGCCAGCAGCTTAATTCAAGGCGGGGAGCTGTTTTTT. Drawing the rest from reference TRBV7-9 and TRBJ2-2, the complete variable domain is DTGVSQNPRHKITKRGQNVTFRCDPISEHNRLYWYRQTLGQGPEFLTYFQNEAQLEKSRLLSDRFSAERPKGSFSTLEIQRTEQGDSAMYLCASSLIQGGELFFGEGSRLTVL.

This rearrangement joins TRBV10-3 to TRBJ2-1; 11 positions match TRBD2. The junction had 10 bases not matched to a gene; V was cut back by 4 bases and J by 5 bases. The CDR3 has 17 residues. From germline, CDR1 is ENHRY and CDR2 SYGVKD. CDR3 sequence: CAISVSGGAVGDNEQFF. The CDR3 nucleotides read TGTGCCATCAGTGTTAGCGGGGGGGCCGTAGGGGACAATGAGCAGTTCTTC.

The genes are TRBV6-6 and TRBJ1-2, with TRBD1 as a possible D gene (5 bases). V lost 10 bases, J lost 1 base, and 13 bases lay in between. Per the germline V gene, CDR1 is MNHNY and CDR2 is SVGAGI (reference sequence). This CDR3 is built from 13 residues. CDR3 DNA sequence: TGTGCCACCAAAGTGGACATTAACTATGGCTACACCTTC. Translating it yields CATKVDINYGYTF.

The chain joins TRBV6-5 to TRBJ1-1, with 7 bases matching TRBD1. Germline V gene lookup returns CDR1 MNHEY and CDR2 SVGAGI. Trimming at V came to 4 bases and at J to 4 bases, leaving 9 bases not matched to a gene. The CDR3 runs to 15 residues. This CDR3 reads CASSSPAGGSTEAFF. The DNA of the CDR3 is TGTGCCAGCAGTTCCCCAGCAGGGGGATCCACTGAAGCTTTCTTT.

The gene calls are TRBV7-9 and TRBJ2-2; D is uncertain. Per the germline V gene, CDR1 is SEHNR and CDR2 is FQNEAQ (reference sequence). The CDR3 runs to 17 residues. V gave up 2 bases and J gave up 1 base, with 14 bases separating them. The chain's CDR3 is CASSLKGNWRNTGELFF. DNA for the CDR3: TGTGCCAGCAGCTTAAAAGGGAACTGGCGGAACACCGGGGAGCTGTTTTTT. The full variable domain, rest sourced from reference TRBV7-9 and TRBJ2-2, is DTGVSQNPRHKITKRGQNVTFRCDPISEHNRLYWYRQTLGQGPEFLTYFQNEAQLEKSRLLSDRFSAERPKGSFSTLEIQRTEQGDSAMYLCASSLKGNWRNTGELFFGEGSRLTVL.

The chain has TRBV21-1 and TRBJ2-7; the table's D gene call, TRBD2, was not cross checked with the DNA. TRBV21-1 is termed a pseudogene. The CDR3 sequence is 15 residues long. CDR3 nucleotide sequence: TGTGCCAGCAGCAGATCAGCGGGCCTCTCCTACGAGCAGTACTTC. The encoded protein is CASSRSAGLSYEQYF.

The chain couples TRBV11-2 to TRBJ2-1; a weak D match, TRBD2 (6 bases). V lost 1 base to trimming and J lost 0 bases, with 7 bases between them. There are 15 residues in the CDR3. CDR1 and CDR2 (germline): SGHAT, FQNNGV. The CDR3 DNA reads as TGTGCCAGCAGCTTAGCCGGGAGCTCCTACAATGAGCAGTTCTTC. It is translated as CASSLAGSSYNEQFF. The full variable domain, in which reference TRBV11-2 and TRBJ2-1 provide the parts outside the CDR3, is EAGVAQSPRYKIIEKRQSVAFWCNPISGHATLYWYQQILGQGPKLLIQFQNNGVVDDSQLPKDRFSAERLKGVDSTLKIQPAKLEDSAVYLCASSLAGSSYNEQFFGPGTRLTVL.

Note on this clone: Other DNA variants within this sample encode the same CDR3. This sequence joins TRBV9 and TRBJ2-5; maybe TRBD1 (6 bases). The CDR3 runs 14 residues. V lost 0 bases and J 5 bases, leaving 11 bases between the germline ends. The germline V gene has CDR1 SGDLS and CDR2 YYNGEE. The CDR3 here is CASSVDPGEETQYF. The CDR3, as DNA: TGTGCCAGCAGCGTAGATCCAGGGGAGGAGACCCAGTACTTC.

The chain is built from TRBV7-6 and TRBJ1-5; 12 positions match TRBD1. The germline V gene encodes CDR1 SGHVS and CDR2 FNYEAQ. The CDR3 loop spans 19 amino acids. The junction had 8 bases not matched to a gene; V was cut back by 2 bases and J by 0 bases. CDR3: CASSLSRDRGHCSNQPQHF. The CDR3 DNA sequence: TGTGCCAGCAGCTTAAGCCGGGACAGGGGGCATTGTAGCAATCAGCCCCAGCATTTT. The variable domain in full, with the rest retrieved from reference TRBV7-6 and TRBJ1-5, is GAGVSQSPRYKVTKRGQDVALRCDPISGHVSLYWYRQALGQGPEFLTYFNYEAQQDKSGLPNDRFSAERPEGSISTLTIQRTEQRDSAMYRCASSLSRDRGHCSNQPQHFGDGTRLSIL.

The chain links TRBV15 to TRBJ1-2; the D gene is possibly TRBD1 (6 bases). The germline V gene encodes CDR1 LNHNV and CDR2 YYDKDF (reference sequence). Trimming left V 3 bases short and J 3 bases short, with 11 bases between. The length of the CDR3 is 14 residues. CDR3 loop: CATSSTGFDYGYTF. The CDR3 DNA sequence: TGTGCCACCAGCAGTACAGGGTTCGACTATGGCTACACCTTC. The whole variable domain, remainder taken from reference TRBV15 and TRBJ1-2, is DAMVIQNPRYQVTQFGKPVTLSCSQTLNHNVMYWYQQKSSQAPKLLFHYYDKDFNNEADTPDNFQSRRPNTSFCFLDIRSPGLGDTAMYLCATSSTGFDYGYTFGSGTRLTVV.

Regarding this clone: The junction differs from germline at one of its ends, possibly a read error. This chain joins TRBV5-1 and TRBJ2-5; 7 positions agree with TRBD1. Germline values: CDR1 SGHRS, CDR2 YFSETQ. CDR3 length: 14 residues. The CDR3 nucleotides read TGCGCCAGCAGCTGGAGAACAGGGGAAGAGATCCAGTACTTC. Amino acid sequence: CASSWRTGEEIQYF.

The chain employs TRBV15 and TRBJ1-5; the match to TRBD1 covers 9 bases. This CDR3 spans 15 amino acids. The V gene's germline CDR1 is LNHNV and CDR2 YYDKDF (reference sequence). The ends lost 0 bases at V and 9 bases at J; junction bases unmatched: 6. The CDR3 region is CATSREGGQGGPQHF. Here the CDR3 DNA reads TGTGCCACCAGCAGAGAAGGGGGACAGGGAGGGCCCCAGCATTTT.

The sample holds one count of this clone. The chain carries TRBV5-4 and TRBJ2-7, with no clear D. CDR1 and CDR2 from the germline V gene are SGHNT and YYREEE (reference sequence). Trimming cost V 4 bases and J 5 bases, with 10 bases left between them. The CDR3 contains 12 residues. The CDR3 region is CASSTPSDEQYF. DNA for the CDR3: TGTGCCAGCAGCACACCGTCCGACGAGCAGTACTTC.

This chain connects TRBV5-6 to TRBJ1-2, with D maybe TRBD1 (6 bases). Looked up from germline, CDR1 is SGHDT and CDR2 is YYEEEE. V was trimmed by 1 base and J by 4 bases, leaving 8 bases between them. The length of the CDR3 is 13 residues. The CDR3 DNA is TGTGCCAGCAGCTTGAGACAGGTCTATGGCTACACCTTC. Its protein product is CASSLRQVYGYTF.

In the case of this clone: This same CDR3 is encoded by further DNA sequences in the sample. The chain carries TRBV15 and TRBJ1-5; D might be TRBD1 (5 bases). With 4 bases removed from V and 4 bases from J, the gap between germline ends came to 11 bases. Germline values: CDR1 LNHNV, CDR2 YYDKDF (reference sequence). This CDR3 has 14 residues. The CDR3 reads CATSITRGNQPQHF. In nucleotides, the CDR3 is TGTGCCACCAGCATTACTAGGGGAAATCAGCCCCAGCATTTT.

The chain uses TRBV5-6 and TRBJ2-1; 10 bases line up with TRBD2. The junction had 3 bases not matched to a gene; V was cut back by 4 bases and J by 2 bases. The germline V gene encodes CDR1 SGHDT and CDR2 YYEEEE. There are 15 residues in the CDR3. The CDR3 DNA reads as TGTGCCAGCAGCCCTCTAGCGGGGGCCTACAATGAGCAGTTCTTC. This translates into CASSPLAGAYNEQFF. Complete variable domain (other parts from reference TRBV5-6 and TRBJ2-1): DAGVTQSPTHLIKTRGQQVTLRCSPKSGHDTVSWYQQALGQGPQFIFQYYEEEERQRGNFPDRFSGHQFPNYSSELNVNALLLGDSALYLCASSPLAGAYNEQFFGPGTRLTVL.

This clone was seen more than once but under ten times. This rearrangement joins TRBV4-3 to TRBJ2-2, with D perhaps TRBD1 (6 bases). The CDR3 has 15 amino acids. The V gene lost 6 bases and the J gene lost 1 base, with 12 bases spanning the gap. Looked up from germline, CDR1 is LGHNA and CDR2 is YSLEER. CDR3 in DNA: TGCGCCAGCAGTAAACAGGGCCTGAACACCGGGGAGCTGTTTTTT. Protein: CASSKQGLNTGELFF.

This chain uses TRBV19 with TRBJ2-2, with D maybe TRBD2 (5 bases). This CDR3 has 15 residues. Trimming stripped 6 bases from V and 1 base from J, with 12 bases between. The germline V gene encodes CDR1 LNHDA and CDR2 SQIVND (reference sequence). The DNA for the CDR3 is TGTGCCAGTAGCTCCATGGGAGTGAACACCGGGGAGCTGTTTTTT. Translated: CASSSMGVNTGELFF.